The 14 T cell receptor beta chains listed next were all sequenced from one sample in a study of blood T cell repertoires in COVID-19. The data were produced by immunoSEQ multiplex PCR, yet TCRdb's version contains in-frame clones alone and is incomplete. The sample shows 95,000 to 100,000 clones, 79% of them seen only once. Sequencing used peripheral blood. The source of these receptors is a woman older than 75 with active or convalescent COVID-19.

The chain couples TRBV7-2 to TRBJ2-5, with 9 bases that match TRBD1. The CDR3 totals 14 residues. Germline V CDR1 and CDR2: SGHTA, FQGNSA. The V and J ends lost 5 bases and 5 bases, in that order; junction bases with no gene match: 6. Written as DNA, the CDR3 is TGTGCCAGCAGCCGGGACAGGGCCTGGGAGACCCAGTACTTC. Its protein is CASSRDRAWETQYF.

V usage is TRBV19 and J usage is TRBJ2-7; 8 bases line up with TRBD1. The CDR3 extends over 16 amino acids. Looked up from germline, CDR1 is LNHDA and CDR2 is SQIVND (reference sequence). After removal of 5 bases from V and 3 bases from J, the junction contained 12 bases not matched to a gene. CDR3 amino acids: CASSPRGQAPFYEQYF. CDR3 nucleotide sequence: TGTGCCAGTAGTCCCAGGGGACAGGCGCCTTTCTACGAGCAGTACTTC.

This chain joins TRBV18 and TRBJ2-3; no clear D gene. From germline, CDR1 is KGHSH and CDR2 LQKENI. The V gene lost 5 bases and the J gene lost 3 bases, with 6 bases spanning the gap. This CDR3 contains 12 residues. The CDR3 sequence is CASSVQTDTQYF. CDR3 in DNA: TGTGCCAGCTCAGTCCAGACAGATACGCAGTATTTT.

The chain couples TRBV24-1 to TRBJ2-5; 7 nucleotides agree with TRBD1. With V trimmed by 7 bases and J by 5 bases, 3 bases remained unmatched. The germline V gene encodes CDR1 KGHDR and CDR2 SFDVKD. The CDR3 contains 12 residues. CDR3 in DNA: TGTGCCACCAGCAGGGGGTTTGAGACCCAGTACTTC. Residues: CATSRGFETQYF.

V gene TRBV6-5 combines with J gene TRBJ1-2; D uncertain. The germline V gene encodes CDR1 MNHEY and CDR2 SVGAGI. CDR3 length: 15 residues. Trimming took off 6 bases at V and 8 bases at J, with 22 bases between the two ends. Here the CDR3 DNA reads TGTGCCAGCAGGTCATCCGGGGTCAGCCTTAGGGGCTACACCTTC. It codes for CASRSSGVSLRGYTF.

This clone was detected a few times. DNA of the CDR3: TGTGCCAGCAGCGTCGGTCGTCAGCCCCAGCATTTT. Protein sequence: CASSVGRQPQHF. J is TRBJ1-5 and V is TRBV25-1, with D hard to call. This CDR3 contains 12 residues. Germline V gene data show CDR1 as MGHDK and CDR2 as SYGVNS. V was pared by 6 bases and J by 6 bases, with 9 bases between.

The V gene is TRBV28, the J gene TRBJ1-4; 8 bases are a match to TRBD1. With V trimmed by 1 base and J by 5 bases, 12 bases remained unmatched. Germline CDR1 MDHEN, CDR2 SYDVKM. The CDR3 spans 18 residues. Here the CDR3 DNA reads TGTGCCAGCAGTTTATTTCGCAGGGGGCCGGGCAAGAATGAAAAACTGTTTTTT. This encodes CASSLFRRGPGKNEKLFF.

The chain carries TRBV19 and TRBJ2-7, with 9 nucleotides matching TRBD2. The CDR3 extends over 15 amino acids. V gave up 4 bases and J gave up 3 bases; unmatched junction bases: 7. Germline loops: CDR1 LNHDA, CDR2 SQIVND (reference sequence). This CDR3 reads CASSRGREGRYEQYF. The CDR3 DNA reads as TGTGCCAGTAGTAGGGGGCGGGAGGGCCGCTACGAGCAGTACTTC.

This clone was seen once. This chain joins TRBV28 and TRBJ2-7; 13 nucleotides align to TRBD2. CDR1 and CDR2 from the germline V gene are MDHEN and SYDVKM. This CDR3 comprises 16 residues. Germline trimming cut 6 bases from V and 5 bases from J; bases unmatched to any gene: 10. The CDR3 spells CASSPGLAGDLDEQYF. The DNA for the CDR3 is TGTGCCAGCAGCCCAGGACTAGCGGGAGATCTCGACGAGCAGTACTTC.

The chain links TRBV16 to TRBJ2-3; 7 bases are shared with TRBD1. CDR1 and CDR2 (germline): KGHSY, FQNENV. The trim removed 0 bases at V and 3 bases at J, leaving 3 bases unmatched. The CDR3 is 15 residues long. CDR3 sequence reads: CASSQSDRMTDTQYF. CDR3 nucleotide sequence: TGTGCCAGCAGCCAATCGGACAGGATGACAGATACGCAGTATTTT.

This clone was observed a handful of times. This sequence joins TRBV5-1 and TRBJ2-2, with 9 bases that match TRBD1. This CDR3 has 17 amino acids. Losses at the gene ends were 4 bases for V and 5 bases for J; bases not matched to a gene: 12. CDR1 and CDR2 from the germline V gene are SGHRS and YFSETQ. The DNA of the CDR3 is TGCGCCAGCAGCCCTAAGCCGACAGGGGGTTTAACCGGGGAGCTGTTTTTT. It encodes CASSPKPTGGLTGELFF.

V usage is TRBV19 and J usage is TRBJ1-1, with D possibly matching TRBD1 (5 bases). The CDR3 is made up of 13 amino acids. Germline loops: CDR1 LNHDA, CDR2 SQIVND (reference sequence). Trimming stripped 10 bases from V and 0 bases from J, with 12 bases between. The chain's CDR3 is CATSTGLNTEAFF. The CDR3 bases are TGTGCCACTTCTACAGGATTGAACACTGAAGCTTTCTTT.

This clone is a singleton in its sample. This chain uses TRBV18 with TRBJ2-1; 9 bases align to TRBD1. The length of the CDR3 is 12 residues. Looked up from germline, CDR1 is KGHSH and CDR2 is LQKENI. V dropped 6 bases and J dropped 9; count of bases not matched to a gene: 3. The CDR3 region has the DNA TGTGCCAGCTCGGGACAGGGTGTTGAGCAGTTCTTC. Amino acids: CASSGQGVEQFF.

The chain couples TRBV9 to TRBJ1-5; perhaps TRBD1 as D (5 bases). Trimming removed 3 bases from V and 3 bases from J, with 7 bases in between. The CDR3 sequence is 13 residues long. In germline, CDR1 is SGDLS, CDR2 YYNGEE. Written as DNA, the CDR3 is TGTGCCAGCAGCGCAGGGATCAATCAGCCCCAGCATTTT. Translated: CASSAGINQPQHF.